The sequence of this T cell receptor (beta chain) was determined in a study of T cell responses to AZD1222 COVID-19 vaccine. CDR1 is SEHNR and CDR2 is FQNEAQ in the germline V gene (reference sequence). The CDR3 contains 17 residues. V was cut by 6 bases and J by 2 bases, with 22 bases left in between. Clones were sequenced by immunoSEQ multiplex PCR, and TCRdb holds only the in-frame ones, with some missing. The sample lists approximately 72,000 clones, about 89% occurring once. This TCR was recovered from an adult who received the AZD1222 COVID-19 vaccine. The rearrangement joins TRBV7-9 to TRBJ2-5; TRBD1 is a possible D gene (5 bases). Material: peripheral blood, obtained 28 days after the second AZD1222 dose. This chain's CDR3 is CASRSPLGVGMQETQYF. The CDR3 coding sequence is TGTGCCAGCAGAAGCCCCCTAGGGGTTGGGATGCAAGAGACCCAGTACTTC.